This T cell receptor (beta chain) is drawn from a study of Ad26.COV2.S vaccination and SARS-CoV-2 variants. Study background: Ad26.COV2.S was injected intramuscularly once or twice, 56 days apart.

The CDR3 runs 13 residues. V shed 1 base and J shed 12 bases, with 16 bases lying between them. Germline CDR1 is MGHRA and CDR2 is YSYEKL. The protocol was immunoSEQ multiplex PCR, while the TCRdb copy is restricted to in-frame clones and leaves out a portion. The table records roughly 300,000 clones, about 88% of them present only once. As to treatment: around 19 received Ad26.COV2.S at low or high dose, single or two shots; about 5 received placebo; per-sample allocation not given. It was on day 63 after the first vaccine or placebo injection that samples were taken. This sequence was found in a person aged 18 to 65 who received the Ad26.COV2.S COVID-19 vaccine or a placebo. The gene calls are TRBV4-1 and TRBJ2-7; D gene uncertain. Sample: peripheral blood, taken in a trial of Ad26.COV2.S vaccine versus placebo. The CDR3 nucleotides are TGCGCCAGCAGCCAAGTGGGCAGGCAGGATAGGTACTTC. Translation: CASSQVGRQDRYF.